Below, 14 T cell receptor beta chains from the same sample are listed, as sequenced in a study of shared clonotypes between healthy human individuals (dated by TCRdb to about 2020). Libraries came from the immunoSEQ multiplex PCR assay. The table comes from immuneACCESS by way of TCRdb, which keeps in-frame sequences with V and J called. Part of the clones is missing from these tables; in studies checked, under half for an unresolved V gene and the rest for unknown reasons. Present in this sample are some 2,500,000 clones, approximately 90% of which were seen just once. Of the sample, around 0.38% falls within the top ten clones. The sequencing input was naive CD4+ T cells from PBMCs. The label giving this sample's cell subset or site can be read as: CD45RA+ positively selected. These receptors originate from a man aged 18 to 30 in good health. Some clones in this sample may be carry-over from other donors' samples.

Of note for this clone: This sample also contains other DNA sequences that code for the same CDR3. This chain connects TRBV7-3 to TRBJ2-3; D gene uncertain. This CDR3 spans 13 amino acids. V lost 4 bases and J 0 bases, leaving 5 bases between the germline ends. Germline V gene sequence: CDR1 SGHTA, CDR2 FQGTGA. The DNA of the CDR3 is TGTGCCAGCAGCTCTACTAGCACAGATACGCAGTATTTT. Translation gives CASSSTSTDTQYF.

The chain carries TRBV7-2 and TRBJ2-2, with TRBD2 matching 9 bases. Per germline, CDR1 SGHTA and CDR2 FQGNSA. After removal of 2 bases from V and 6 bases from J, the junction contained 7 bases not matched to a gene. This CDR3 comprises 16 residues. The CDR3: CASSLLRAGGPGELFF. Here the CDR3 DNA reads TGTGCCAGCAGCTTACTTAGAGCGGGAGGCCCCGGGGAGCTGTTTTTT.

The CDR3 here is CASRGRGDSFYNEQFF. CDR3 DNA sequence: TGCGCCAGCAGGGGGCGAGGGGACAGCTTTTACAATGAGCAGTTCTTC. The rearrangement uses TRBV10-2 and TRBJ2-1; 7 positions agree with TRBD1. Germline V gene data show CDR1 as WSHSY and CDR2 as SAAADI. V trimming: 6 bases; J trimming: 4 bases; junction bases outside the gene matches: 12. The CDR3 is made up of 16 amino acids.

This clone was seen only once. The chain is built from TRBV29-1 and TRBJ2-3; D is unresolved. V was cut by 5 bases and J by 2 bases, with 5 bases left in between. The CDR3 has 11 amino acids. Germline lookup yields CDR1 SQVTM and CDR2 ANQGSEA. In DNA form, the CDR3 reads TGCAGCGTTAGGGACACAGATACGCAGTATTTT. Translating it yields CSVRDTDTQYF.

The chain combines TRBV6-5 with TRBJ2-5, with 11 bases identical to TRBD2. The DNA matches TRBJ2-7 better at its end, which makes the J call doubtful. The CDR3 runs 14 residues. Germline V gives CDR1 MNHEY, CDR2 SVGAGI. The CDR3 loop is CASRLAGGTYEQYF. The DNA for the CDR3 is TGTGCCAGCAGGTTAGCGGGAGGGACCTACGAGCAGTACTTC.

J is TRBJ2-7 and V is TRBV7-9; no firm D call. Germline CDR1 SEHNR, CDR2 FQNEAQ (reference sequence). Trimming stripped 1 base from V and 5 bases from J, with 12 bases between. The CDR3 consists of 14 residues. CDR3 sequence reads: CASSLGGRWDEQYF. The CDR3 bases are TGTGCCAGCAGCTTAGGTGGGCGATGGGACGAGCAGTACTTC.

The V gene is TRBV11-3, the J gene TRBJ2-3; 7 nucleotides match TRBD1. This CDR3 has 16 residues. From germline, CDR1 is SGHNT and CDR2 YENEEA. With V trimmed by 5 bases and J by 2 bases, 10 bases remained unmatched. CDR3: CASSPGGPVDTDTQYF. The CDR3 DNA follows: TGTGCCAGCAGCCCAGGGGGACCCGTAGACACAGATACGCAGTATTTT.

This sequence joins TRBV9 and TRBJ2-4, with D perhaps matching TRBD1 (5 bases). CDR1 SGDLS and CDR2 YYNGEE come from the germline V gene. V lost 5 bases to trimming and J lost 4 bases, with 16 bases between them. This CDR3 comprises 15 residues. The CDR3 DNA follows: TGTGCCAGCAGTCGACAGACCGTACATAAAAACATTCAGTACTTC. Its translation: CASSRQTVHKNIQYF.

This chain uses TRBV28 with TRBJ2-7; D perhaps matches TRBD1 (6 bases). This CDR3 is built from 14 residues. In germline, CDR1 is MDHEN, CDR2 SYDVKM. Trimming removed 6 bases from V and 0 bases from J, with 12 bases in between. CDR3 region: CASRPTGSSYEQYF. CDR3 nucleotides: TGTGCCAGCAGACCGACAGGCAGCTCCTACGAGCAGTACTTC.

The chain links TRBV28 to TRBJ2-5, with D perhaps matching TRBD1 (8 bases). Germline assignment: CDR1 MDHEN and CDR2 SYDVKM. V lost 7 bases and J lost 3, with 12 bases in between. This CDR3 has 13 amino acids. Written as DNA, the CDR3 is TGTGCCAGCACCACAGGGGGGGAAGAGACCCAGTACTTC. This translates into CASTTGGEETQYF.

The chain couples TRBV5-6 to TRBJ2-3; D gene unclear. The ends were cut back, 0 bases at V and 0 bases at J, with 11 bases in the middle. CDR1 and CDR2 from the germline V gene are SGHDT and YYEEEE. This CDR3 is built from 16 residues. DNA for the CDR3: TGTGCCAGCAGCTTGGCCGGAAGGGTTAGCACAGATACGCAGTATTTT. Amino acids: CASSLAGRVSTDTQYF.

This chain connects TRBV9 to TRBJ2-2, with TRBD1 identical over 11 bases. CDR3 length: 17 amino acids. The V and J ends lost 4 bases and 7 bases, in that order; junction bases with no gene match: 12. CDR1 and CDR2 from the germline V gene are SGDLS and YYNGEE. The CDR3 bases are TGTGCCAGCAGCACAAGGACAGGGGGCCCGGTAGGCGGGGAGCTGTTTTTT. Its translation is CASSTRTGGPVGGELFF. Full variable domain (rest looked up from reference TRBV9 and TRBJ2-2): DSGVTQTPKHLITATGQRVTLRCSPRSGDLSVYWYQQSLDQGLQFLIQYYNGEERAKGNILERFSAQQFPDLHSELNLSSLELGDSALYFCASSTRTGGPVGGELFFGEGSRLTVL.

The gene calls are TRBV5-4 and TRBJ2-4; perhaps D is TRBD1 or TRBD2 (8 bases each). V was pared by 6 bases and J by 9 bases, with 25 bases between. The CDR3 is 16 residues long. The germline CDR1 and CDR2 sequences are SGHNT and YYREEE (reference sequence). For the CDR3, the DNA is TGTGCCAGCACCCCGGGGGGGGAGGACAGGGCGGCCATTCAGTACTTC. This encodes CASTPGGEDRAAIQYF.

V gene TRBV5-1 combines with J gene TRBJ2-3; D might be TRBD1 or TRBD2, each matching 5 bases. V was cut by 1 base and J by 3 bases, with 9 bases left in between. Germline V gene lookup returns CDR1 SGHRS and CDR2 YFSETQ. This CDR3 spans 14 amino acids. CDR3 sequence reads: CASSLYGGTDTQYF. DNA of the CDR3: TGCGCCAGCAGCTTGTATGGGGGTACAGATACGCAGTATTTT.